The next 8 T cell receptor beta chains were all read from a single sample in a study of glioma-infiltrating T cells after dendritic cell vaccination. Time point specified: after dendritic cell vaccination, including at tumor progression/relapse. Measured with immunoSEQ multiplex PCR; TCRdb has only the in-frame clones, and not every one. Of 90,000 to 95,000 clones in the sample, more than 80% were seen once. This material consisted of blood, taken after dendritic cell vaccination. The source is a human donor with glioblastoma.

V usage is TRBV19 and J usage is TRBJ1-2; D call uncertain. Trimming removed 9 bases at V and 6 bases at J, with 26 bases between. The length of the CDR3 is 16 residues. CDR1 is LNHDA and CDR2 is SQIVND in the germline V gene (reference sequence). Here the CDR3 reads CASFTSERTSRNGYTF. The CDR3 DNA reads TGTGCCAGCTTCACATCGGAGCGGACTTCACGGAATGGCTACACCTTC.

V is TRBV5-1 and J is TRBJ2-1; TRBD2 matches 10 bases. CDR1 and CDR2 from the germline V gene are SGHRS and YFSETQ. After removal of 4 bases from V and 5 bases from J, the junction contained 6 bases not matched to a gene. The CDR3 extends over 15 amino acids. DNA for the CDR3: TGCGCCAGCAGCGCGAGCGGGGGGGGTCACAATGAGCAGTTCTTC. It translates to CASSASGGGHNEQFF.

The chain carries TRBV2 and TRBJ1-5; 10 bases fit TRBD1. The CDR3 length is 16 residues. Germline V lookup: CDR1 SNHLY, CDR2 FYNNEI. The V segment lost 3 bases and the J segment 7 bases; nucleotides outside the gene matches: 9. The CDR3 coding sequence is TGTGCCAGCAGTGAGGGAGGGACAGGGGCCCGACAGCCCCAGCATTTT. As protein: CASSEGGTGARQPQHF.

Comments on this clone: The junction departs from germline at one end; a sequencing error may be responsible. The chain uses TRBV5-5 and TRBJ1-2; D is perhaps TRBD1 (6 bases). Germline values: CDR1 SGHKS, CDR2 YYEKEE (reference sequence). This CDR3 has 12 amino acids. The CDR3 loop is CASSLDSGTHRF. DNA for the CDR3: TGTGCCAGCAGCCTGGACAGCGGGACACATCGCTTC.

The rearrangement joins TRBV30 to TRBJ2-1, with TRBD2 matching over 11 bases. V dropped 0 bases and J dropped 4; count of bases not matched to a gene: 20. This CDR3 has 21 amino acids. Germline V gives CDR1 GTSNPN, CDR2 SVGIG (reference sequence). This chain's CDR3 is CAWSVFGFGLAGRPSYNEQFF. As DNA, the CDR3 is TGTGCCTGGAGTGTTTTCGGATTTGGACTAGCGGGCCGGCCTTCTTACAATGAGCAGTTCTTC. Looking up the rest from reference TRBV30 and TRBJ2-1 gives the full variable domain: SQTIHQWPATLVQPVGSPLSLECTVEGTSNPNLYWYRQAAGRGLQLLFYSVGIGQISSEVPQNLSASRPQDRQFILSSKKLLLSDSGFYLCAWSVFGFGLAGRPSYNEQFFGPGTRLTVL.

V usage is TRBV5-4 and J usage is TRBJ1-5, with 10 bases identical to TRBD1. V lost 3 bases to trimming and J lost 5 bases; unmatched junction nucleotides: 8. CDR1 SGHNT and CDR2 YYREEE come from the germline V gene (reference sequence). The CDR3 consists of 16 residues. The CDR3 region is CASSYGQGGSDQPQHF. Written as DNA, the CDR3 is TGTGCCAGCAGCTATGGACAGGGGGGGAGCGATCAGCCCCAGCATTTT.

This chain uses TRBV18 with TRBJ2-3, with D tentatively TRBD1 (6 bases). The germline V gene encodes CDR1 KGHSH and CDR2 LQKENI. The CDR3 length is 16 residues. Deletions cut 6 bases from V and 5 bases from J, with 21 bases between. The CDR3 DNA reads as TGTGCCAGCTCCAGTATTGTAGGGGGAGAAGGAGATACGCAGTATTTT. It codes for CASSSIVGGEGDTQYF.

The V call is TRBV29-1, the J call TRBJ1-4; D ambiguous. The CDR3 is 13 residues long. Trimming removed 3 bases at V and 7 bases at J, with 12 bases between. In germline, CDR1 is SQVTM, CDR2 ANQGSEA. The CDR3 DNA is TGCAGCGTTGACGACGGAGGAGGTGAAAAACTGTTTTTT. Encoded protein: CSVDDGGGEKLFF.